Included here is one T cell receptor (beta chain) sequence, with context. The data stem from a study of blood T cell repertoires in COVID-19. As for the study in general: Samples taken during acute and convalescent COVID-19 were collected in the United States, Italy and Spain. Sample material is recorded as cDNA or gDNA derived from T cells, B-cell-depleted T cells, or PBMCs.

Here immunoSEQ multiplex PCR was the method, and the copy in TCRdb shows in-frame clones only, minus some. The sample records around 270,000 clones, around nine tenths being singletons. V was clipped by 4 bases and J by 3 bases, with 11 bases between them. This CDR3 is built from 13 residues. CDR1 GTSNPN and CDR2 SVGIG come from the germline V gene (reference sequence). This sequence was found in a man aged 25-45 years with acute or convalescent COVID-19. The sequencing sample was made of peripheral blood. V gene TRBV30 combines with J gene TRBJ2-3; D remains ambiguous. The CDR3 loop reads CAWTVRATDTQYF. The CDR3, as DNA: TGTGCCTGGACTGTGCGAGCGACAGATACGCAGTATTTT.